These 16 T cell receptor beta chains were all obtained from the same sample, sequenced in a study of T cells in tuberculosis. Time point reported: new active TB diagnosis, blood taken before or within 7 days of starting treatment. Method: immunoSEQ multiplex PCR; TCRdb's copy keeps in-frame clones and lacks some. The sample shows around 33,000 clones, roughly 93% of them seen only once. Here the sequenced sample was PBMCs, taken at tuberculosis diagnosis. These receptors all come from an adult with tuberculosis.

The chain couples TRBV14 to TRBJ2-5; TRBD1 agrees at 9 bases. From germline, CDR1 is SGHDN and CDR2 FVKESK. CDR3 length: 16 residues. The trim removed 2 bases at V and 2 bases at J, leaving 6 bases unmatched. CDR3 amino acids: CASSQFVGTGQETQYF. CDR3 nucleotide sequence: TGTGCCAGCAGCCAATTCGTAGGGACAGGGCAAGAGACCCAGTACTTC. Together with reference TRBV14 and TRBJ2-5, the CDR3 gives the full variable domain: EAGVTQFPSHSVIEKGQTVTLRCDPISGHDNLYWYRRVMGKEIKFLLHFVKESKQDESGMPNNRFLAERTGGTYSTLKVQPAELEDSGVYFCASSQFVGTGQETQYFGPGTRLLVL.

The V call is TRBV19, the J call TRBJ2-5, with 7 bases lining up with TRBD1. The better agreement between TRBJ2-7 and the DNA end casts doubt on the J call. Germline V lookup: CDR1 LNHDA, CDR2 SQIVND (reference sequence). CDR3 length: 13 amino acids. CDR3 nucleotide sequence: TGTGCCAGTTCGGTGGGACAGTCCTACGAGCAGTACTTC. Amino acid sequence: CASSVGQSYEQYF.

The chain uses TRBV6-6 and TRBJ1-5, with D uncertain. V lost 2 bases to trimming and J lost 2 bases, with 10 bases between them. Germline V gives CDR1 MNHNY, CDR2 SVGAGI (reference sequence). CDR3 size: 15 residues. CDR3 residues: CASSYKREGNQPQHF. For the CDR3, the DNA is TGTGCCAGCAGTTACAAAAGGGAGGGCAATCAGCCCCAGCATTTT.

V is TRBV19 and J is TRBJ1-1, with 7 bases lining up with TRBD1. V was clipped by 4 bases and J by 5 bases; unmatched bases: 10. The CDR3 totals 15 residues. CDR1 and CDR2 (germline): LNHDA, SQIVND (reference sequence). CDR3 in DNA: TGTGCCAGTAGTACATCCTCGACAGGGATGACTGAAGCTTTCTTT. Its protein product is CASSTSSTGMTEAFF.

This clone was detected only a few times. The CDR3 DNA is TGTGCCTGGAGTGCGCCTCGGACTAGCGGGGGATACTCCTACAATGAGCAGTTCTTC. It encodes CAWSAPRTSGGYSYNEQFF. This chain connects TRBV30 to TRBJ2-1; 13 bases are shared with TRBD2. The ends lost 1 base at V and 0 bases at J; junction bases unmatched: 9. The CDR3 covers 19 residues. Germline lookup yields CDR1 GTSNPN and CDR2 SVGIG (reference sequence).

The chain joins TRBV4-2 to TRBJ2-7; D remains unclear. The CDR3 sequence is 17 residues long. Germline V gene data show CDR1 as LGHNA and CDR2 as YNFKEQ. The V and J ends lost 4 bases and 1 base respectively, with 20 bases between them. The CDR3 coding sequence is TGTGCCAGCAGCCCATTTAGTCTGGGTGCAGGATCCTACGAGCAGTACTTC. Translating gives CASSPFSLGAGSYEQYF.

Only a few counts were recorded for this clone. The chain combines TRBV1 with TRBJ1-5; TRBD1, the D gene given by the table, was not confirmed from the DNA. TRBV1 is a documented pseudogene. The CDR3 loop spans 15 amino acids. CDR3 region: CTSSPETGYNQPQHF. In DNA, the CDR3 is TGCACCAGCAGCCCCGAGACAGGCTACAATCAGCCCCAGCATTTT.

The chain combines TRBV5-6 with TRBJ1-1, with 12 bases aligning to TRBD1. The CDR3 consists of 17 residues. Trimming took 4 bases from V and 1 from J; bases not matched to a gene: 8. Germline CDR1 SGHDT, CDR2 YYEEEE. The CDR3 nucleotides are TGTGCCAGCAGCCCGAGGGACAGGGGGCTGGGGAACACTGAAGCTTTCTTT. Its translation is CASSPRDRGLGNTEAFF.

The chain combines TRBV6-5 with TRBJ1-2, with D unclear. In germline, CDR1 is MNHEY, CDR2 SVGAGI. The ends were cut back, 4 bases at V and 4 bases at J, with 4 bases in the middle. This CDR3 region has 11 residues. This CDR3 is CASSSLYGYTF. In DNA form, the CDR3 reads TGTGCCAGCAGTTCCCTCTATGGCTACACCTTC.

The chain is built from TRBV4-1 and TRBJ2-3, with 8 bases that match TRBD2. The trim removed 2 bases at V and 6 bases at J, leaving 10 bases unmatched. This CDR3 region has 16 residues. In germline, CDR1 is MGHRA, CDR2 YSYEKL. The CDR3 loop reads CASSQPWGSGVDTQYF. The CDR3, as DNA: TGCGCCAGCAGCCAACCCTGGGGTAGCGGGGTTGATACGCAGTATTTT.

The CDR3 DNA reads TGTGCCAGTAGTCCCACCCTGGACAGAGGGGGCACAGATACGCAGTATTTT. It encodes CASSPTLDRGGTDTQYF. The rearrangement joins TRBV19 to TRBJ2-3; a weak D match, TRBD1 (6 bases). V gave up 5 bases and J gave up 1 base, with 19 bases separating them. The CDR3 sequence is 17 residues long. Germline CDR1 reads LNHDA; CDR2 reads SQIVND (reference sequence).

This chain links TRBV9 with TRBJ2-1, with TRBD2 matching over 8 bases. Germline V gives CDR1 SGDLS, CDR2 YYNGEE. The CDR3 extends over 15 amino acids. Losses at the gene ends were 0 bases for V and 8 bases for J; bases not matched to a gene: 7. CDR3 sequence reads: CASSVGSGSIYEQFF. The CDR3 nucleotides are TGTGCCAGCAGCGTAGGGAGCGGGAGTATCTATGAGCAGTTCTTC.

The chain recombines TRBV10-2 with TRBJ1-6; D call uncertain. Germline lookup yields CDR1 WSHSY and CDR2 SAAADI. CDR3 length equals 13 residues. The V end was cut by 7 bases, the J end by 5 bases, with 9 bases between. CDR3 nucleotides: TGCGCCAGCAAAGGAGGCGATAATTCACCCCTCCACTTT. Residues: CASKGGDNSPLHF.

V gene TRBV30 combines with J gene TRBJ2-3; weak D call: TRBD1 (6 bases). The CDR3 totals 12 residues. V was pared by 5 bases and J by 2 bases, with 8 bases between. Looked up from germline, CDR1 is GTSNPN and CDR2 is SVGIG (reference sequence). CDR3 amino acids: CAWGQITDTQYF. For the CDR3, the DNA is TGTGCCTGGGGACAGATCACAGATACGCAGTATTTT.

V is TRBV6-6 and J is TRBJ2-3; TRBD2 might be the D (7 bases). Germline values: CDR1 MNHNY, CDR2 SVGAGI (reference sequence). The V end lost 6 bases, the J end lost 2 bases, and 18 bases lay between the germline ends. The CDR3 is 16 amino acids. The CDR3, as DNA: TGTGCCAGCAGCCGCCGGGAGGCAGGGGCCACAGATACGCAGTATTTT. Translation: CASSRREAGATDTQYF.

This chain connects TRBV29-1 to TRBJ2-5; 16 bases are shared with TRBD2. Germline values: CDR1 SQVTM, CDR2 ANQGSEA. With 4 bases clipped from V and 1 base from J, the junction kept 3 bases outside the gene matches. This CDR3 is built from 16 residues. The CDR3 loop is CSVGGTSGGGQETQYF. DNA of the CDR3: TGCAGCGTTGGCGGGACTAGCGGGGGGGGCCAAGAGACCCAGTACTTC.